This entry lists 13 T cell receptor beta chains sequenced from one sample in a study of response to subunit inactivated influenza vaccine. TCRdb independently ran MiXCR on the RT-PCR reads; one entry per CDR3 protein. The sample includes 560,000 or so distinct CDR3 sequences, less than 10% of them seen just once. Sequenced here: PBMCs from blood, sampled approximately 25 months after vaccination. The receptor source for this set is a man in his fifties or sixties who received an inactivated influenza vaccine.

This clonotype has just a few counts. The chain carries TRBV9 and TRBJ1-1; 7 bases align to TRBD1. The germline V gene encodes CDR1 SGDLS and CDR2 YYNGEE. V was clipped by 3 bases and J by 1 base; unmatched bases: 3. This CDR3 is 14 amino acids long. CDR3 in DNA: TGTGCCAGCAGCGAGGGACAGCCGAACACTGAAGCTTTCTTT. Translating it yields CASSEGQPNTEAFF.

This clonotype has at least ten counts. The chain links TRBV20-1 to TRBJ2-7, with D possibly matching TRBD2 (5 bases). CDR3 length: 17 amino acids. Per germline, CDR1 DFQATT and CDR2 SNEGSKA (reference sequence). V was pared by 1 base and J by 0 bases, with 19 bases between. The CDR3 DNA sequence: TGCAGTGCTAGAGCCCCTCGCGAAACTAGGTACTCCTACGAGCAGTACTTC. Its translation: CSARAPRETRYSYEQYF.

This clonotype was detected ten times or more. The chain carries TRBV12-3 or TRBV12-4 and TRBJ2-3; 8 bases map to TRBD2. Unmatched junction bases numbered 12, after V lost 3 bases and J lost 4 bases. This CDR3 contains 17 residues. The CDR3 spells CASSFAGLVREADTQYF. CDR3 sequence (DNA): TGTGCCAGCAGTTTTGCGGGACTAGTAAGAGAGGCAGATACGCAGTATTTT.

V is TRBV5-1 and J is TRBJ2-3, with 7 bases that match TRBD1. Germline V gene data show CDR1 as SGHRS and CDR2 as YFSETQ. The V segment lost 0 bases and the J segment 1 base; nucleotides outside the gene matches: 11. The CDR3 covers 18 residues. As DNA, the CDR3 is TGCGCCAGCAGCTTGGGACAGGGTACCCCTAGGGGCACAGATACGCAGTATTTT. This gives the protein CASSLGQGTPRGTDTQYF.

The chain links TRBV7-6 to TRBJ1-5; possibly TRBD1 for D (6 bases). Germline CDR1 and CDR2: SGHVS and FNYEAQ. Deletions cut 1 base from V and 0 bases from J, with 10 bases between. This CDR3 has 16 amino acids. The CDR3 nucleotides are TGTGCCAGCAGCTTAGAGGCAGGGGTTAGCAATCAGCCCCAGCATTTT. It encodes CASSLEAGVSNQPQHF.

The V gene is TRBV18, the J gene TRBJ1-1, with 8 positions matching TRBD1. CDR3 length: 17 residues. The germline V gene has CDR1 KGHSH and CDR2 LQKENI. With 2 bases clipped from V and 1 base from J, the junction kept 9 bases outside the gene matches. Written as DNA, the CDR3 is TGTGCCAGCTCACCAACCGGGACAGGCGCTGCGAACACTGAAGCTTTCTTT. This codes for CASSPTGTGAANTEAFF. Full variable domain (outside the CDR3, taken from reference TRBV18 and TRBJ1-1): NAGVMQNPRHLVRRRGQEARLRCSPMKGHSHVYWYRQLPEEGLKFMVYLQKENIIDESGMPKERFSAEFPKEGPSILRIQQVVRGDSAAYFCASSPTGTGAANTEAFFGQGTRLTVV.

The chain links TRBV10-3 to TRBJ1-6; no definite D call. CDR1 and CDR2 from the germline V gene are ENHRY and SYGVKD. V was trimmed by 4 bases and J by 0 bases, leaving 13 bases between them. The CDR3 contains 17 residues. Here the CDR3 reads CAISAAPSSSYNSPLHF. DNA of the CDR3: TGTGCCATCAGTGCAGCCCCGAGCAGCTCCTATAATTCACCCCTCCACTTT.

This clonotype was recorded at least ten times. V is TRBV19 and J is TRBJ2-2; D is unresolved. Germline V lookup: CDR1 LNHDA, CDR2 SQIVND (reference sequence). The V and J ends lost 2 bases and 8 bases respectively, with 9 bases between them. CDR3 length equals 13 residues. CDR3 sequence (DNA): TGTGCCAGTAGTATAAAAGCCATAGGGGAGCTGTTTTTT. Translating it yields CASSIKAIGELFF. Together with reference TRBV19 and TRBJ2-2, the CDR3 gives the full variable domain: DGGITQSPKYLFRKEGQNVTLSCEQNLNHDAMYWYRQDPGQGLRLIYYSQIVNDFQKGDIAEGYSVSREKKESFPLTVTSAQKNPTAFYLCASSIKAIGELFFGEGSRLTVL.

V is TRBV10-3 and J is TRBJ1-5; 7 positions match TRBD1. The CDR3 is made up of 13 amino acids. Germline lookup yields CDR1 ENHRY and CDR2 SYGVKD. Losses at the gene ends were 8 bases for V and 5 bases for J; bases not matched to a gene: 6. This CDR3 is CAIAGQIDQPQHF. In DNA form, the CDR3 reads TGTGCCATCGCGGGACAGATCGATCAGCCCCAGCATTTT.

This clonotype was picked up many times. The chain employs TRBV7-2 and TRBJ2-3; a weak D match, TRBD1 (6 bases). Germline CDR1 and CDR2: SGHTA and FQGNSA. Trimming removed 5 bases from V and 10 bases from J, with 22 bases in between. The CDR3 sequence is 15 residues long. CDR3 sequence (DNA): TGTGCCAGCAGCCCGACTCCTTTAACCGCAGGGGCGCAGTATTTT. Its translation: CASSPTPLTAGAQYF.

This clonotype was seen a few times. This chain uses TRBV5-1 with TRBJ1-3; tentatively, D is TRBD1 (5 bases). Germline values: CDR1 SGHRS, CDR2 YFSETQ. Between the trimmed V and J ends, which lost 4 bases and 0 bases, there was a span of 11 bases. The CDR3 has 15 amino acids. CDR3 in DNA: TGCGCCAGCAGCGGGACGGGCGACTCTGGAAACACCATATATTTT. Translating gives CASSGTGDSGNTIYF. Combining the CDR3 with reference TRBV5-1 and TRBJ1-3 gives the whole variable domain KAGVTQTPRYLIKTRGQQVTLSCSPISGHRSVSWYQQTPGQGLQFLFEYFSETQRNKGNFPGRFSGRQFSNSRSEMNVSTLELGDSALYLCASSGTGDSGNTIYFGEGSWLTVV.

V is TRBV7-2 and J is TRBJ2-7, with D maybe TRBD2 (5 bases). Per the germline V gene, CDR1 is SGHTA and CDR2 is FQGNSA. The CDR3 has 15 residues. The ends were cut back, 3 bases at V and 0 bases at J, with 12 bases in the middle. The CDR3 bases are TGTGCCAGCAGCTTCGCTCGGACTGGCTCCTACGAGCAGTACTTC. The encoded protein is CASSFARTGSYEQYF. Using reference TRBV7-2 and TRBJ2-7 for the parts outside the CDR3, the full variable domain is GAGVSQSPSNKVTEKGKDVELRCDPISGHTALYWYRQSLGQGLEFLIYFQGNSAPDKSGLPSDRFSAERTGGSVSTLTIQRTQQEDSAVYLCASSFARTGSYEQYFGPGTRLTVT.

This clonotype was detected only a few times. V and J are TRBV20-1 and TRBJ1-5; D is unclear. The germline V and J ends were trimmed by 0 bases and 9 bases, with 12 bases remaining between them. This CDR3 spans 13 amino acids. The germline V gene has CDR1 DFQATT and CDR2 SNEGSKA (reference sequence). The chain's CDR3 is CSARDGPWGPQHF. The CDR3 bases are TGCAGTGCTAGAGATGGACCCTGGGGGCCCCAGCATTTT.